This T cell receptor (beta chain) was observed in a study of CD8 T cells in Susac syndrome. The CDR3 has 13 residues. Trimming pared 2 bases from V and 7 bases from J, leaving 12 bases between. From germline, CDR1 is GTSNPN and CDR2 SVGIG (reference sequence). The Susac syndrome patients fit the recently defined diagnostic criteria for definite or probable disease. TEMRA cells were FACS-enriched, while CD8+ and CD4+ T cells were negatively isolated. When the RNA was reverse transcribed, random hexamers were used with an input of about 0.5 to 1 ug. MiXCR was run by TCRdb on the immunoSEQ multiplex PCR reads, yielding one entry per CDR3 protein. The data show roughly 190,000 distinct CDR3 sequences, more than 90% seen once.

The TCR sequence derives from a human donor with Susac syndrome. The chain has TRBV30 and TRBJ2-1, with D uncertain. Material: CD4+ T cells from PBMCs. The CDR3 DNA reads as TGTGCCTGGAGTAAGGATTTGCGTAATGAGCAGTTCTTC. This encodes CAWSKDLRNEQFF.